This TCR beta chain was profiled in a study of OX40 agonist ivuxolimab in advanced cancers. The V gene's germline CDR1 is MNHEY and CDR2 SVGAGI. V was shortened by 5 bases and J by 4 bases, with 11 bases between the two germline ends. CDR3 size: 13 residues. Profiled with immunoSEQ multiplex PCR; TCRdb holds only in-frame clones, not every one. Here the sample spans fewer than 100,000 clones, about 80% being singletons. The chain links TRBV6-5 to TRBJ1-2; unclear D gene. The sequencing used CD4+ or CD8+ T cells sorted from blood, collected in a trial of the OX40 agonist ivuxolimab. The clonotype comes from an adult with an advanced solid tumor such as melanoma, head and neck, liver or kidney cancer. This chain's CDR3 is CASSPGSLYGYTF. CDR3 in DNA: TGTGCCAGCAGTCCCGGGAGCCTCTATGGCTACACCTTC.